This is a list of T cell receptor beta chains from one sample in a study of T cell changes during pregnancy in multiple sclerosis. TCRdb keeps only in-frame clones here, not all; method: immunoSEQ multiplex PCR. This sample has 45,000 to 75,000 clones, with about 91% found just once. Sequencing was performed on peripheral blood, taken in the first trimester of pregnancy. Source of these receptors: a female donor with multiple sclerosis, enrolled in a pregnancy study. CDR3s include the opening cysteine and the closing phenylalanine or tryptophan. D genes are given only for firm matches. A row's size may be missing; if present it is once, few, many or a size class.

j_gene,d_gene,v_gene,abundance,CDR3aa,CDR3nt
TRBJ2-1,NA,TRBV7-3,NA,CASSLRRGVDEQFF,TGTGCCAGCAGCTTAAGGCGGGGCGTCGATGAGCAGTTCTTC
TRBJ2-7,TRBD2,TRBV19,NA,CASRTWLPGGEQYF,TGTGCCAGTAGGACGTGGCTCCCGGGAGGCGAGCAGTACTTC
TRBJ2-1,NA,TRBV7-3,NA,CASSFGGAGEQFF,TGTGCCAGCAGCTTCGGCGGGGCAGGTGAGCAGTTCTTC
TRBJ2-5,TRBD1,TRBV5-6,NA,CASSSTGGETQYF,TGTGCCAGCAGCTCGACAGGGGGTGAGACCCAGTACTTC
TRBJ1-2,TRBD1,TRBV9,NA,CASSVRGDRVNYGYTF,TGTGCCAGCAGCGTAAGGGGGGACAGGGTTAACTATGGCTACACCTTC
TRBJ2-2,TRBD2,TRBV9,NA,CASSPRGGMPGELFF,TGTGCCAGCAGCCCGCGGGGGGGCATGCCCGGGGAGCTGTTTTTT
TRBJ2-5,TRBD2,TRBV27,NA,CASRTGTSGGETQYF,TGTGCCAGCAGGACCGGGACTAGCGGGGGAGAGACCCAGTACTTC
TRBJ1-2,NA,TRBV6-5,NA,CASSTRTASNYGYTF,TGTGCCAGCAGTACGAGGACAGCCTCTAACTATGGCTACACCTTC
TRBJ1-3,NA,TRBV5-4,NA,CAIAIQGSKNTIYF,TGTGCCATAGCGATACAGGGTTCGAAAAACACCATATATTTT
TRBJ2-7,TRBD2,TRBV7-2,few,CASSWRTSGGIYEQYF,TGTGCCAGCAGCTGGCGGACTAGCGGGGGGATCTACGAGCAGTACTTC
TRBJ2-2,NA,TRBV27,NA,CASTGWGKQERNRKNTGELFF,TGTGCCAGCACGGGGTGGGGTAAGCAGGAGCGGAACAGAAAGAACACCGGGGAGCTGTTTTTT
TRBJ2-5,TRBD1,TRBV6-1,NA,CASWTGAQETQYF,TGTGCCAGCTGGACAGGGGCACAAGAGACCCAGTACTTC
TRBJ2-5,NA,TRBV6-5,NA,CASKRGGEETQYF,TGTGCCAGCAAACGAGGCGGGGAAGAGACCCAGTACTTC
TRBJ2-7,TRBD1,TRBV6-5,NA,CASSPDRGRYEQYF,TGTGCCAGCAGCCCGGACAGGGGGAGATACGAGCAGTACTTC
TRBJ1-5,TRBD1,TRBV30,NA,CAWRGQGGGNQPQHF,TGTGCCTGGAGGGGACAGGGCGGGGGCAATCAGCCCCAGCATTTT
TRBJ2-7,NA,TRBV7-7,NA,CASSLDVQGLDEQYF,TGTGCCAGCAGCTTAGATGTCCAGGGGCTAGACGAGCAGTACTTC
TRBJ2-5,NA,TRBV9,NA,CASSVVGGGETQYF,TGTGCCAGCAGCGTAGTGGGAGGGGGAGAGACCCAGTACTTC
TRBJ1-2,TRBD1,TRBV7-9,NA,CASSLAGTGSGYTF,TGTGCCAGCAGCTTAGCGGGGACAGGATCTGGCTACACCTTC
TRBJ1-2,NA,TRBV6-5,NA,CASSYAREGAFYGYTF,TGTGCCAGCAGTTACGCCAGGGAAGGGGCCTTCTATGGCTACACCTTC
TRBJ2-7,TRBD1,TRBV5-1,NA,CASSLGTGAYEQYF,TGCGCCAGCAGCTTGGGGACAGGGGCCTACGAGCAGTACTTC
TRBJ2-3,TRBD2,TRBV9,once,CASSEYGLAVSSTDTQYF,TGTGCCAGCAGCGAGTATGGACTAGCGGTTTCTAGCACAGATACGCAGTATTTT
TRBJ1-1,NA,TRBV2,NA,CASIQENTEAFF,TGTGCCAGCATACAGGAAAACACTGAAGCTTTCTTT
TRBJ2-3,TRBD1,TRBV18,NA,CASSPRAGGDTQYF,TGTGCCAGCTCACCCCGGGCAGGGGGAGATACGCAGTATTTT
TRBJ2-3,NA,TRBV11-1,NA,CASSSDRDTNTDTQYF,TGTGCCAGCAGCTCGGACCGGGACACAAACACAGATACGCAGTATTTT
TRBJ2-2,NA,TRBV6-6,NA,CASGSYSPNTGELFF,TGTGCCAGCGGTTCCTACTCACCGAACACCGGGGAGCTGTTTTTT
TRBJ2-1,NA,TRBV27,NA,CASSSRQAAREQFF,TGTGCCAGCAGTTCCCGACAGGCGGCCCGGGAGCAGTTCTTC
TRBJ1-2,NA,TRBV2,NA,CASSTGPRGNGYTF,TGTGCCAGTTCTACCGGGCCCCGAGGGAATGGCTACACCTTC
TRBJ2-1,TRBD1,TRBV19,NA,CASSIWLRTGVDEQFF,TGTGCCAGTAGTATATGGCTCAGGACAGGGGTGGATGAGCAGTTCTTC
TRBJ2-1,TRBD2,TRBV6-1,NA,CASTFKSGGAGEQFF,TGTGCCAGCACTTTTAAAAGCGGGGGGGCGGGTGAGCAGTTCTTC
TRBJ2-1,NA,TRBV6-6,NA,CASSPTGLGHNEQFF,TGTGCCAGCAGTCCGACAGGATTAGGGCACAATGAGCAGTTCTTC
TRBJ1-1,NA,TRBV6-5,once,CASRRAFDTEAFF,TGTGCCAGCAGAAGAGCGTTCGACACTGAAGCTTTCTTT